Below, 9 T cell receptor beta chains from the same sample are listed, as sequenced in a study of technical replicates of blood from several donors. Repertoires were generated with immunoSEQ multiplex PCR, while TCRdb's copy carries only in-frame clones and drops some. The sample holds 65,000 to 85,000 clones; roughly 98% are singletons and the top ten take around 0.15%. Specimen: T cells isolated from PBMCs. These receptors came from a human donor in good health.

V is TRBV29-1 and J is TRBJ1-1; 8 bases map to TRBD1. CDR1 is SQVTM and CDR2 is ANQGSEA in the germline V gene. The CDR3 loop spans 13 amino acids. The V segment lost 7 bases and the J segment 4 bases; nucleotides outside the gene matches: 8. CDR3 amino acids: CSGTGQGGTEAFF. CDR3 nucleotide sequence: TGCAGCGGAACTGGACAGGGCGGCACTGAAGCTTTCTTT.

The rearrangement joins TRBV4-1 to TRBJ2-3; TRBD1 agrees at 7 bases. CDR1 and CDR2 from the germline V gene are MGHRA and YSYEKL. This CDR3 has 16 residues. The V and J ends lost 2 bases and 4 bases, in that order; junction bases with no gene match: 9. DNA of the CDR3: TGCGCCAGCAGCCAAAGGGCGTCCCAGGGGGCAGATACGCAGTATTTT. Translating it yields CASSQRASQGADTQYF.

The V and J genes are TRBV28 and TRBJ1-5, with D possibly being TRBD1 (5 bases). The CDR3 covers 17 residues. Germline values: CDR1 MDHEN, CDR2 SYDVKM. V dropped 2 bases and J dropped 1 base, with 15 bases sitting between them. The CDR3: CASSLPGSWGSNQPQHF. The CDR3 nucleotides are TGTGCCAGCAGTTTACCCGGATCTTGGGGCAGCAATCAGCCCCAGCATTTT.

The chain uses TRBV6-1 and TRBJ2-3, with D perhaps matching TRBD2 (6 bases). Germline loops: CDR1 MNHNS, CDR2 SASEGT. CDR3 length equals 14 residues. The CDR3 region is CVTKNVAGTDTQYF. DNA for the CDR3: TGTGTTACGAAAAATGTTGCGGGAACAGATACGCAGTATTTT.

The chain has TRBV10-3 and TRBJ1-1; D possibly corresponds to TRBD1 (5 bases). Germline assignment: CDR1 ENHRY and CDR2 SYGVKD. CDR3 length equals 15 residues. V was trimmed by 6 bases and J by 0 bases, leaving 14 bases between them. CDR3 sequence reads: CAISTPRGVNTEAFF. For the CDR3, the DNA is TGTGCCATCAGCACCCCCCGGGGGGTGAACACTGAAGCTTTCTTT.

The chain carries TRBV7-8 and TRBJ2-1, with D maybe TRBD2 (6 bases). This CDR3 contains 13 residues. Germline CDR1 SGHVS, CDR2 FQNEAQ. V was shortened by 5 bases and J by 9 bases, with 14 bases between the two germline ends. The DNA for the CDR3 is TGTGCCAGCAGCAGTCCGAGCGGGCTTGAGCAGTTCTTC. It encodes CASSSPSGLEQFF.

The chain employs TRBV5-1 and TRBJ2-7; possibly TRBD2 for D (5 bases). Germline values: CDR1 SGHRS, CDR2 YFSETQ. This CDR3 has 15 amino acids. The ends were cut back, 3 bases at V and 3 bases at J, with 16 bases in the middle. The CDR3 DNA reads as TGCGCCAGCAGCTGGACTTACGCCGGCCTCTACGAGCAGTACTTC. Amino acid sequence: CASSWTYAGLYEQYF.

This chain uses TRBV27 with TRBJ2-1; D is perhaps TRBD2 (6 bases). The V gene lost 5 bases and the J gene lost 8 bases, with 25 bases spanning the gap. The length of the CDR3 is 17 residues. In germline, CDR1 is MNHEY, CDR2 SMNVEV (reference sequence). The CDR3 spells CASSPDPTSRLLDEQFF. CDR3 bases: TGTGCCAGCAGTCCCGACCCGACTAGTAGGCTCTTGGATGAGCAGTTCTTC.

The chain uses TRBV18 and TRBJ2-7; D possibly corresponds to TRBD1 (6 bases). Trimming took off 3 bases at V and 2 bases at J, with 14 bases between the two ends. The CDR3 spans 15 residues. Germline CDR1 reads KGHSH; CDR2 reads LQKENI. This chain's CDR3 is CASSPGTSKAYEQYF. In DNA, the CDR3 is TGTGCCAGCTCACCTGGGACATCGAAAGCCTACGAGCAGTACTTC.